These T cell receptor beta chains were read from a single sample in a study of blood T cell repertoires in COVID-19. Sequenced by immunoSEQ multiplex PCR; TCRdb stores in-frame clones only, minus some. Of over 350,000 clones detected, more than 75% appear once; the ten largest clones hold around 0.97%. Sequencing was carried out using PBMCs or T cells enriched from blood (not recorded which). The receptors stem from a woman in her twenties or thirties with acute COVID-19. The CDR3 runs from the conserved cysteine through the conserved F or W. D genes are given only for firm matches. Some rows mark clone size as missing; the rest say once, few, many or name a class of expanded clone.

D: NA
V: TRBV4-1
J: TRBJ1-5
size: NA
DNA: TGCGCCAGCAGCCAAGTAACGGGGAGAAATCAGCCCCAGCATTTT
CDR3: CASSQVTGRNQPQHF

D: TRBD1
V: TRBV29-1
J: TRBJ1-1
size: few
DNA: TGCAGCGCCGGACAGGGCGGTCGGGCCACTGAAGCTTTCTTT
CDR3: CSAGQGGRATEAFF

D: NA
V: TRBV4-3
J: TRBJ1-6
size: NA
DNA: TGCGCCAGCAGCCAAGTGGGAACGCCAGGGGCCTATAGTTCACCCCTCCACTTT
CDR3: CASSQVGTPGAYSSPLHF

D: NA
V: TRBV19
J: TRBJ2-7
size: NA
DNA: TGTGCCAGTAGTAACCCAGGGGTCTCCTACGAGCAGTACTTC
CDR3: CASSNPGVSYEQYF

D: NA
V: TRBV7-2
J: TRBJ1-2
size: NA
DNA: TGTGCCAGCAGCTCAGGGAGGGGCGTATACTTCTATGGCTACACCTTC
CDR3: CASSSGRGVYFYGYTF

D: NA
V: TRBV10-1
J: TRBJ2-3
size: NA
DNA: TGCGCCAGCAGTGACGGGACAGATACGCAGTATTTT
CDR3: CASSDGTDTQYF

D: NA
V: TRBV3-1/TRBV3-2
J: TRBJ1-2
size: few
DNA: TGTGCCAGCAGCCCAGGTCAGGGGTATGGCTACACCTTC
CDR3: CASSPGQGYGYTF

D: NA
V: TRBV7-3
J: TRBJ2-1
size: NA
DNA: TGTGCCAGCAGCTTAGATGGGGGGGCCTTTAGGAATGAGCAGTTCTTC
CDR3: CASSLDGGAFRNEQFF

D: TRBD1
V: TRBV9
J: TRBJ1-2
size: NA
DNA: TGTGCCAGCACCCCGGGACAGGGGGCCGGCTATGGCTACACCTTC
CDR3: CASTPGQGAGYGYTF

D: NA
V: TRBV6-5
J: TRBJ2-2
size: NA
DNA: TGTGCCAGCGGCAAAACGGCAGGGCAACCCGGGGAGCTGTTTTTT
CDR3: CASGKTAGQPGELFF

D: TRBD1
V: TRBV10-3
J: TRBJ1-1
size: NA
DNA: TGTGCCACGAGAGGGGGCGGGATGAACACTGAAGCTTTCTTT
CDR3: CATRGGGMNTEAFF

D: NA
V: TRBV7-3
J: TRBJ2-1
size: NA
DNA: TGTGCCAGCAGCATTTCCTCCGGGGAGCTCCCCCTCAATGAGCAGTTCTTC
CDR3: CASSISSGELPLNEQFF

D: NA
V: TRBV6-2/TRBV6-3
J: TRBJ1-4
size: NA
DNA: TGTGCCAGCAGTTACCCAGCAGGGACTGTGGAAAAACTGTTTTTT
CDR3: CASSYPAGTVEKLFF

D: NA
V: TRBV30
J: TRBJ1-5
size: NA
DNA: TGTGCCTGGAGTCGTACAGGGAGCAATCAGCCCCAGCATTTT
CDR3: CAWSRTGSNQPQHF

D: TRBD2
V: TRBV9
J: TRBJ2-1
size: NA
DNA: TGTGCCAGCAGCGTAGAGCGGGGTCCGAACAATGAGCAGTTCTTC
CDR3: CASSVERGPNNEQFF

D: TRBD1
V: TRBV7-2
J: TRBJ2-1
size: once
DNA: TGTGCCAGCAGCCCTCCGGTGAACAGGGGGCCCTCCTACAATGAGCAGTTCTTC
CDR3: CASSPPVNRGPSYNEQFF

D: TRBD2
V: TRBV2
J: TRBJ2-1
size: NA
DNA: TGTGCCAGCACCGAGACTAGCGGGCGATACAATGAGCAGTTCTTC
CDR3: CASTETSGRYNEQFF